This T cell receptor beta chain was identified in a study of T cell responses to AZD1222 COVID-19 vaccine. Study as a whole: Pooling of second doses given at about 4 or about 12 weeks was done. Study-level findings and limits: Donors were chiefly white British, with a greater number of females, and clonal diversity was perhaps underestimated.

CDR1 is LNHDA, CDR2 SQIVND, per germline (reference sequence). This CDR3 is built from 13 residues. Trimming removed 2 bases from V and 1 base from J, with 5 bases in between. Points on this clone: Its antigen is not known.

Assay used: immunoSEQ multiplex PCR; TCRdb lists only in-frame clones, some missing. In the table there are 100,000 to 150,000 clones, about nine tenths of which are singletons. The sample in question was peripheral blood, obtained on day 0 of AZD1222 vaccination. The chain links TRBV19 to TRBJ1-1; D gene ambiguous. The sequence was obtained from an adult in good health. This CDR3 is CASSIPGNTEAFF. The CDR3 coding sequence is TGTGCCAGTAGTATACCGGGGAACACTGAAGCTTTCTTT.